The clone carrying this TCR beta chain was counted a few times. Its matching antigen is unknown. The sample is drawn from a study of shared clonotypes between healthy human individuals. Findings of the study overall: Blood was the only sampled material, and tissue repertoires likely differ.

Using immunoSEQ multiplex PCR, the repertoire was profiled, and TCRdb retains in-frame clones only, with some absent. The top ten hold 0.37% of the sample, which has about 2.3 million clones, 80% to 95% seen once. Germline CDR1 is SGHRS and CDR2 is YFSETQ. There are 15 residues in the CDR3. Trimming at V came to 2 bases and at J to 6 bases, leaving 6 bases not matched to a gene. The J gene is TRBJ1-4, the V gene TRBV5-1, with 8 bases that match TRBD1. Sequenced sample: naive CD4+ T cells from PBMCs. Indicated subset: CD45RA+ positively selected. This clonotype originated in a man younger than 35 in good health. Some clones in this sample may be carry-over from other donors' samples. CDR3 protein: CASSFSTGADEKLFF. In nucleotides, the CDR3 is TGCGCCAGCAGCTTCTCGACAGGGGCGGATGAAAAACTGTTTTTT.